These 18 T cell receptor beta chains were sequenced from one sample in a study of blood T cell repertoires in COVID-19. Here immunoSEQ multiplex PCR was the method, and the copy in TCRdb shows in-frame clones only, minus some. The sample lists some 400,000 clones, roughly nine tenths occurring once. Sequencing was performed on PBMCs or T cells enriched from blood (not recorded which). These receptors all stem from a middle-aged woman who had been exposed to COVID-19.

The chain links TRBV5-4 to TRBJ1-3; a weak D match, TRBD1 (5 bases). CDR1 is SGHNT and CDR2 is YYREEE in the germline V gene (reference sequence). The CDR3 totals 13 residues. The V and J ends lost 7 bases and 4 bases respectively, with 12 bases between them. DNA for the CDR3: TGTGCCAGCGGCACGGGGGGAGGAAACACCATATATTTT. Its translation: CASGTGGGNTIYF.

The chain employs TRBV6-4 and TRBJ2-3; TRBD2 is a possible D gene (5 bases). V was clipped by 5 bases and J by 2 bases, with 8 bases between them. Germline CDR1 reads MRHNA; CDR2 reads SNTAGT. The CDR3 covers 13 residues. CDR3 sequence (DNA): TGTGCCAGCAGTCTGGACTTCACAGATACGCAGTATTTT. It translates to CASSLDFTDTQYF.

V and J are TRBV7-2 and TRBJ1-1, with 8 bases identical to TRBD1. CDR1 SGHTA and CDR2 FQGNSA come from the germline V gene. The junction had 6 bases not matched to a gene; V was cut back by 2 bases and J by 4 bases. The CDR3 runs 15 residues. The CDR3 DNA follows: TGTGCCAGCAGCTTACAGGGGGCTCTAGGCACTGAAGCTTTCTTT. Its protein product is CASSLQGALGTEAFF.

The chain links TRBV28 to TRBJ2-7, with unresolved D. This CDR3 is built from 12 residues. V was pared by 6 bases and J by 2 bases, with 8 bases between. Germline assignment: CDR1 MDHEN and CDR2 SYDVKM. The CDR3: CASSPVTYEQYF. As DNA, the CDR3 is TGTGCCAGCAGCCCAGTCACCTACGAGCAGTACTTC.

This clone was picked up one time. The genes are TRBV19 and TRBJ1-4, with a weak D call TRBD1 (6 bases). This CDR3 contains 15 residues. Trimming stripped 7 bases from V and 8 bases from J, with 20 bases between. Looked up from germline, CDR1 is LNHDA and CDR2 is SQIVND (reference sequence). CDR3 loop: CASTPRAGAEEKLFF. CDR3 coding DNA: TGTGCCAGTACCCCGAGGGCAGGGGCAGAAGAAAAACTGTTTTTT.

The V and J genes are TRBV20-1 and TRBJ2-1, with D uncertain. Trimming took off 3 bases at V and 9 bases at J, with 12 bases between the two ends. CDR1 and CDR2 (germline): DFQATT, SNEGSKA (reference sequence). The CDR3 has 12 residues. The DNA for the CDR3 is TGCAGTGCTAGTTATTGGCGGAGTGAGCAGTTCTTC. Its protein product is CSASYWRSEQFF.

The rearrangement joins TRBV5-1 to TRBJ2-1, with 7 bases matching TRBD1. Germline trimming cut 5 bases from V and 8 bases from J; bases unmatched to any gene: 10. CDR1 and CDR2 (germline): SGHRS, YFSETQ. The CDR3 is 14 residues long. The chain's CDR3 is CASSWRRGQHEQFF. The CDR3 DNA follows: TGCGCCAGCAGTTGGAGAAGGGGGCAGCATGAGCAGTTCTTC.

V is TRBV5-5 and J is TRBJ2-2; 7 bases fit TRBD1. The germline V gene has CDR1 SGHKS and CDR2 YYEKEE (reference sequence). The V gene end was trimmed by 0 bases and the J gene end by 7 bases; junction bases not matched to a gene: 6. CDR3 length: 15 amino acids. CDR3 loop: CASSLDDRAGGELFF. The CDR3 DNA sequence: TGTGCCAGCAGCTTGGATGACAGGGCGGGCGGGGAGCTGTTTTTT.

This clone was seen more than once but under ten times. The V and J genes are TRBV7-9 and TRBJ1-4, with TRBD1 as a possible D gene (6 bases). In germline, CDR1 is SEHNR, CDR2 FQNEAQ (reference sequence). The CDR3 sequence is 15 residues long. Trimming stripped 1 base from V and 7 bases from J, with 13 bases between. This CDR3 is CASSLVQGSGEKLFF. CDR3 nucleotides: TGTGCCAGCAGCTTAGTCCAGGGGAGTGGTGAAAAACTGTTTTTT.

V usage is TRBV18 and J usage is TRBJ2-1; 11 bases agree with TRBD1. The CDR3 length is 14 residues. Germline V CDR1 and CDR2: KGHSH, LQKENI. Unmatched junction bases numbered 10, after V lost 4 bases and J lost 14 bases. CDR3 residues: CASSQSGTGGEKFF. CDR3 DNA: TGTGCCAGCTCACAATCCGGGACAGGGGGTGAAAAGTTCTTC. Variable domain in full (rest from reference TRBV18 and TRBJ2-1): NAGVMQNPRHLVRRRGQEARLRCSPMKGHSHVYWYRQLPEEGLKFMVYLQKENIIDESGMPKERFSAEFPKEGPSILRIQQVVRGDSAAYFCASSQSGTGGEKFFGPGTRLTVL.

This clone was seen a single time. The rearrangement links TRBV2 to TRBJ1-2; TRBD1 agrees at 8 bases. Germline values: CDR1 SNHLY, CDR2 FYNNEI. The CDR3 extends over 14 amino acids. V was clipped by 4 bases and J by 4 bases; unmatched bases: 5. CDR3 region: CASSVRTGSYGYTF. CDR3 DNA sequence: TGTGCCAGCAGTGTTCGGACAGGGAGCTATGGCTACACCTTC.

The J gene is TRBJ1-5, the V gene TRBV2, with D tentatively TRBD1 (5 bases). The CDR3 consists of 13 residues. The V and J ends lost 6 bases and 6 bases respectively, with 12 bases between them. Per the germline V gene, CDR1 is SNHLY and CDR2 is FYNNEI. The CDR3 loop is CASSPSGVQPQHF. The CDR3, as DNA: TGTGCCAGCAGCCCTTCGGGGGTTCAGCCCCAGCATTTT.

The rearrangement uses TRBV3-1 (or the pseudogene TRBV3-2) and TRBJ1-2; D call uncertain. Deletions cut 4 bases from V and 5 bases from J, with 14 bases between. The CDR3 contains 14 residues. Germline CDR1 LGHDT, CDR2 YNNKEL (reference sequence). CDR3 DNA: TGTGCCAGCAGCCCAGACGGGTTTCGGTATGGCTACACCTTC. It encodes CASSPDGFRYGYTF.

The chain uses TRBV7-8 and TRBJ2-3; TRBD2 is a possible D gene (6 bases). This CDR3 comprises 17 residues. Germline CDR1 is SGHVS and CDR2 is FQNEAQ. Deletions cut 2 bases from V and 2 bases from J, with 17 bases between. The CDR3 coding sequence is TGTGCCAGCAGCTTAAATGTAGCGGTAGCTTTCACAGATACGCAGTATTTT. Protein product: CASSLNVAVAFTDTQYF.

The genes are TRBV7-8 and TRBJ1-6; weak D call: TRBD1 (6 bases). Deletions cut 3 bases from V and 7 bases from J, with 10 bases between. Germline CDR1 SGHVS, CDR2 FQNEAQ. This CDR3 spans 14 amino acids. The CDR3, as DNA: TGTGCCAGCAGCTTTTGGGGGCAAAATTCACCCCTCCACTTT. It translates to CASSFWGQNSPLHF.

The J gene is TRBJ1-1, the V gene TRBV18; D not certain. Germline V gives CDR1 KGHSH, CDR2 LQKENI. The CDR3 has 14 residues. V was shortened by 2 bases and J by 0 bases, with 7 bases between the two germline ends. The chain's CDR3 is CASSPVNMNTEAFF. In DNA, the CDR3 is TGTGCCAGCTCACCAGTGAACATGAACACTGAAGCTTTCTTT. Full variable domain (remainder filled in from reference TRBV18 and TRBJ1-1): NAGVMQNPRHLVRRRGQEARLRCSPMKGHSHVYWYRQLPEEGLKFMVYLQKENIIDESGMPKERFSAEFPKEGPSILRIQQVVRGDSAAYFCASSPVNMNTEAFFGQGTRLTVV.

J is TRBJ2-1 and V is TRBV6-2 or TRBV6-3; 7 bases align to TRBD2. Germline trimming cut 5 bases from V and 5 bases from J; bases unmatched to any gene: 9. The CDR3 loop spans 15 amino acids. Germline V gene sequence: CDR1 MNHEY, CDR2 SVGEGT. The CDR3 spells CASSGSGMGNNEQFF. In DNA, the CDR3 is TGTGCCAGCAGTGGCAGCGGGATGGGGAACAATGAGCAGTTCTTC.

V is TRBV7-2 and J is TRBJ2-7, with TRBD1 as a possible D gene (6 bases). CDR3 length: 16 residues. Per the germline V gene, CDR1 is SGHTA and CDR2 is FQGNSA. Trimming took off 1 base at V and 3 bases at J, with 16 bases between the two ends. The CDR3 DNA reads TGTGCCAGCAGCTTAGTTGGGACACCGTGGGACTACGAGCAGTACTTC. Translation: CASSLVGTPWDYEQYF.